This T cell receptor (beta chain) is drawn from a study of response to subunit inactivated influenza vaccine. Study observations and caveats: Only a handful of new T cells, the authors suggested, are recruited with each seasonal influenza vaccination.

Between the trimmed V and J ends, which lost 3 bases and 0 bases, there was a span of 7 bases. CDR1 SNHLY and CDR2 FYNNEI come from the germline V gene. This CDR3 is 14 amino acids long. This clonotype was observed a few times. Its specificity is not known. TCRdb ran MiXCR on the RT-PCR reads and lists one entry per CDR3 protein. Among 600,000 to 850,000 distinct CDR3 sequences listed, approximately 14% were seen once. The sample in question was PBMCs from blood, obtained 14 days before vaccination. This clonotype was obtained from a man aged 50 or older who received an inactivated influenza vaccine. The chain joins TRBV2 to TRBJ2-3; perhaps TRBD2 as D (5 bases). CDR3 nucleotides: TGTGCCAGCAGTGATCGGACTAGCACAGATACGCAGTATTTT. Translation: CASSDRTSTDTQYF.